Listed below are T cell receptor beta chains from one sample, sequenced in a study of CD8 T cells in ankylosing spondylitis. TCRdb reprocessed the 5' RACE reads with MiXCR, giving one entry per CDR3 protein. The sample carries 250,000 or so distinct CDR3 sequences, roughly 25% recorded once. The specimen sequenced was blood, either unsorted or a sorted T cell fraction (not recorded which). These TCRs come from a male donor with ankylosing spondylitis or in good health (not recorded which). CDR3s include the opening cysteine and the closing phenylalanine or tryptophan. Clone sizes are given selectively: once, few, many, or a class where the clone is expanded.

many,TRBJ2-3,TRBV20-1,CSAQGPGTTDTQYF
many,TRBJ2-2,TRBV12-3/TRBV12-4,CASRSAPGMNTGELFF
few,TRBJ2-1,TRBV7-9,CASSLPLATARGEQFF
many,TRBJ2-7,TRBV6-5,CASRGQSYEQYF
many,TRBJ2-2,TRBV5-1,CASSLYLPGELFF
many,TRBJ2-7,TRBV20-1,CSARDIGQGFQDEQYF
many,TRBJ2-2,TRBV5-1,CASSPGGGPSLPGELFF
few,TRBJ1-2,TRBV20-1,CSAGQGRYGYTF
many,TRBJ2-5,TRBV6-5,CASSSPFDRAQYF
NA,TRBJ2-7,TRBV28,CASSLLQGEQYF
many,TRBJ2-2,TRBV5-1,CASSFQGPNTGELFF
NA,TRBJ2-3,TRBV6-1,CASRGLATGTDTQYF
many,TRBJ2-3,TRBV14,CASSQDPGHTSTDTQYF
NA,TRBJ2-7,TRBV6-1,CASSGRGGALSYEQYF
NA,TRBJ2-3,TRBV11-2,CASSSRGTNTDTQYF
many,TRBJ1-5,TRBV20-1,CSALTGGSKSNQPQHF
many,TRBJ2-1,TRBV20-1,CSAQRGDEQFF
NA,TRBJ1-2,TRBV6-1,CASSGRDRAYGYTF
NA,TRBJ2-3,TRBV20-1,CSALPAGSDTQYF
once,TRBJ1-3,TRBV29-1,CSVEGTYSGNTIYF
many,TRBJ2-3,TRBV20-1,CSASGVAGGSTDTQYF
NA,TRBJ2-1,TRBV21-1,CASNVDWLYNEQFF
NA,TRBJ2-5,TRBV18,CASSPRSGGETQYF
many,TRBJ1-2,TRBV12-3/TRBV12-4,CASSSQGSGGYGYTF
NA,TRBJ1-5,TRBV20-1,CSARDPQGLNQPQHF
NA,TRBJ2-3,TRBV12-3/TRBV12-4,CASKPRARSDTQYF
many,TRBJ1-2,TRBV5-8,CASSSSQRNYGYTF
few,TRBJ1-5,TRBV20-1,CSARVTAGNQPQHF
few,TRBJ2-3,TRBV29-1,CSVDGPGGTDTQYF